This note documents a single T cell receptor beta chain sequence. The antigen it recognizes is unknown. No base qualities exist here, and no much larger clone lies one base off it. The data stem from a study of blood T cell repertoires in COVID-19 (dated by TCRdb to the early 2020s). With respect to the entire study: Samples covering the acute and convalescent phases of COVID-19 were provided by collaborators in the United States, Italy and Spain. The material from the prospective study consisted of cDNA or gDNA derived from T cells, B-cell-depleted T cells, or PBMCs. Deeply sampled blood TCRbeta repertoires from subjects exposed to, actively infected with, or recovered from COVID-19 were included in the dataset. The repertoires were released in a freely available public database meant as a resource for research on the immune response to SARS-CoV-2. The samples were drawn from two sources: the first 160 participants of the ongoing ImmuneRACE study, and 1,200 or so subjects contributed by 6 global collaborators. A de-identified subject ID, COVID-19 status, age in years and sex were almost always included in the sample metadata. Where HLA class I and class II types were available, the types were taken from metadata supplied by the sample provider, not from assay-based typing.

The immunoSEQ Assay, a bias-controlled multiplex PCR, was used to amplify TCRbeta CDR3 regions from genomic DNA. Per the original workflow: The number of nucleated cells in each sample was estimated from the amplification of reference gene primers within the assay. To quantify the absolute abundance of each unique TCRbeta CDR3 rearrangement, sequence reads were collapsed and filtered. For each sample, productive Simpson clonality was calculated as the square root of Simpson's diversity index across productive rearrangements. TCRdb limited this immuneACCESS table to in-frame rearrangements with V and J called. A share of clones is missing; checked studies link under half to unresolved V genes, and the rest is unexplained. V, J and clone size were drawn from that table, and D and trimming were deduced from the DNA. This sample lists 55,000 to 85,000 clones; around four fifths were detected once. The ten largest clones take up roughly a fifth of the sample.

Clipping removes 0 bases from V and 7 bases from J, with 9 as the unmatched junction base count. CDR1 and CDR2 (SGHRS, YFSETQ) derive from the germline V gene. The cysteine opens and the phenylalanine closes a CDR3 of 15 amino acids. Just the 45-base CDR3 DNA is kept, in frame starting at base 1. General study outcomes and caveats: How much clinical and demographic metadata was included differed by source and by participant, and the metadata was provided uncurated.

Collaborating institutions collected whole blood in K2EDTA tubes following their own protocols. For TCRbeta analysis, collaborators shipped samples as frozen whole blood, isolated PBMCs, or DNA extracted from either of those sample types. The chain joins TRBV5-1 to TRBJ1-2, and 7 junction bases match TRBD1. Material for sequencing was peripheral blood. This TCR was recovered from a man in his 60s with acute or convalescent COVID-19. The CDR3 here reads CASSLARQGVGGYTF. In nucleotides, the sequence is TGCGCCAGCAGCTTGGCCAGACAGGGAGTTGGTGGCTACACCTTC. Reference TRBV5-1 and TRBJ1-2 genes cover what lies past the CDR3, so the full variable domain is KAGVTQTPRYLIKTRGQQVTLSCSPISGHRSVSWYQQTPGQGLQFLFEYFSETQRNKGNFPGRFSGRQFSNSRSEMNVSTLELGDSALYLCASSLARQGVGGYTFGSGTRLTVV.